There are many counts of the clone carrying this TCR beta chain. Its antigen remains unknown. These data belong to a study of T cells in Graves' hyperthyroidism and ophthalmopathy. Study-wide results and caveats: Most thyroid clonotypes with frequency above 0.001 were detected in blood.

Amplification targeted TCR beta CDR3 regions from RNA transcripts. The HTBI primer set served for first-round RT-PCR of the TCR CDR3. One entry per CDR3 protein results from TCRdb running MiXCR on the multiplex PCR reads. The sample has fewer than 250,000 distinct CDR3 sequences; more than 15% are singletons. The CDR3 extends over 14 amino acids. Germline V gene data show CDR1 as DFQATT and CDR2 as SNEGSKA (reference sequence). Trimming took off 3 bases at V and 2 bases at J, with 12 bases between the two ends. The receptor comes from a man aged 45-65 years with Graves' hyperthyroidism. The V call is TRBV20-1, the J call TRBJ2-3; a weak D match, TRBD1 (6 bases). The material sequenced was blood. In DNA form, the CDR3 reads TGCAGTGCTAGCCCTAGACAGGTCACAGATACGCAGTATTTT. Residues: CSASPRQVTDTQYF.